This T cell receptor (beta chain) was retrieved from a study of cytomegalovirus exposure and HLA in healthy donors. Study outcomes and limitations: Over 150 TCR beta chains were listed as cytomegalovirus-associated.

On this clone itself: Its antigen is as yet unknown.

PCR primers comprised 60 Vbeta and 13 Jbeta primers. Assay used: immunoSEQ multiplex PCR; TCRdb lists only in-frame clones, some missing. The data show about 200,000 clones, approximately 78% seen once. What was sequenced was PBMCs. The sequence was obtained from a woman aged 50 to 60 in good health and CMV-seropositive.

CDR3 in DNA: TGTGCCAGCAGGGAATTCGGGACAATTGGCTCCTACGAGCAGTACTTC. Amino acid sequence: CASREFGTIGSYEQYF. The chain links TRBV2 to TRBJ2-7; weak D call: TRBD1 (6 bases). Germline V CDR1 and CDR2: SNHLY, FYNNEI. The CDR3 has 16 amino acids. Trimming took off 6 bases at V and 0 bases at J, with 18 bases between the two ends.